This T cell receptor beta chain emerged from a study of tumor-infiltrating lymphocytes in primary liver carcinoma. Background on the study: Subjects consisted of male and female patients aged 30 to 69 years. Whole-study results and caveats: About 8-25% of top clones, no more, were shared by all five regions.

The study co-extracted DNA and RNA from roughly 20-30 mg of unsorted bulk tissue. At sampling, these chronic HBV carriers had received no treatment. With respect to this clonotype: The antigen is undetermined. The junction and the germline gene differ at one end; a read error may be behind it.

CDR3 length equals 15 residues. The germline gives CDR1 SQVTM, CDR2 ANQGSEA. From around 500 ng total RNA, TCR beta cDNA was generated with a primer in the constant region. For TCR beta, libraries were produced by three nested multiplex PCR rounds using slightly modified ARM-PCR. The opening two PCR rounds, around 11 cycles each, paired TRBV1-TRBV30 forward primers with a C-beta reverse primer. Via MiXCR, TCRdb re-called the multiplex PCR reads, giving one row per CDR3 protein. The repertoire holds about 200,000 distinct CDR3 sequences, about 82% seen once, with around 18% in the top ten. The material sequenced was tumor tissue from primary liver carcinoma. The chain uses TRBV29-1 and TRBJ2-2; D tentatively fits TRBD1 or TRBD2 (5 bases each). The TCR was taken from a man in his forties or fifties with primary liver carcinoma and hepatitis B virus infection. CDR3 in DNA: TGCAGCGCTCTTATTAACGGGGCGAACACCGAGGAGCTGTTTTTT. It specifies CSALINGANTEELFF.